This TCR delta chain was sequenced during a study of γδ T cells in repeated Plasmodium falciparum infection. Across the whole study: Timepoints: baseline, immediately before selected infections, and 21 days after every infection.

Comments on this clone: The protein TCRdb gives is from a much larger clone and does not agree with this DNA's translation at residue 4, likely a read error; the protein shown here comes from the DNA.

V was clipped by 5 bases and J by 1 base; unmatched bases: 18. Per germline, CDR1 GEAIGNYY and CDR2 EKD. The CDR3 spans 19 residues. With CATT, TCRdb re-called clones from the multiplex PCR reads. The sample consists of 93,000 or so delta-chain clones, 0.75% to 1% of them appearing once. Vgamma9/Vdelta2+ and Vdelta2-negative gammadelta T cells were flow-sorted from PBMC for bulk sequencing. The sequence was obtained from a pool of human donors (malaria-infected and uninfected, not separated). The V gene is TRDV2, the J gene TRDJ1; 10 bases fit TRDD3. TCRdb supplies no J gene; here it was assigned by aligning the nucleotide sequence to germline. Sequencing input: gamma-delta T cells from blood. This CDR3 reads CACGLSPPGGYAPTDKLIF. The CDR3 coding sequence is TGTGCCTGTGGTCTCTCTCCTCCGGGGGGATACGCGCCCACCGATAAACTCATCTTT.